The rows below give T cell receptor beta chains drawn from one sample of a study of cytomegalovirus exposure and HLA in healthy donors. Clones were read by immunoSEQ multiplex PCR, and TCRdb kept only the in-frame ones, dropping some. Altogether 120,000 or so clones are present, 75% to 85% being singletons, with the ten largest covering 1%. Sequenced sample: PBMCs. All receptors come from a man aged 40-55 years in good health and CMV-seronegative. Both conserved end residues are part of each CDR3. D genes are given only for firm matches. Size tells how often a clone was seen (once, few, many) or the class of an expanded clone, and some rows leave it out.

clone_size d_call j_call v_call cdr3_aa cdr3_nt
few NA TRBJ2-3 TRBV6-1 CASSEIAQYF TGTGCCAGCAGTGAAATAGCGCAGTATTTT
once NA TRBJ2-7 TRBV7-9 CASSFGGKPYEQYF TGTGCCAGCAGCTTCGGAGGGAAACCCTACGAGCAGTACTTC
once NA TRBJ2-1 TRBV10-3 CAISGSGGYNEQFF TGTGCCATCAGTGGTTCAGGGGGGTACAATGAGCAGTTCTTC
NA NA TRBJ2-3 TRBV2 CASRVWAGATDTQYF TGTGCCAGCAGAGTCTGGGCGGGGGCCACAGATACGCAGTATTTT
NA TRBD1 TRBJ1-6 TRBV27 CARRQGPPLHF TGTGCCAGGAGACAGGGACCACCCCTCCACTTT
NA NA TRBJ2-3 TRBV6-5 CASRRPGHSTDTQYF TGTGCCAGCAGGAGGCCGGGACACAGCACAGATACGCAGTATTTT
NA NA TRBJ2-3 TRBV5-1 CASSPTGTSTDTQYF TGCGCCAGCAGTCCAACCGGGACTAGCACAGATACGCAGTATTTT
NA NA TRBJ2-7 TRBV7-9 CASSPLGGVYEQYF TGTGCCAGCAGCCCCCTGGGGGGTGTATACGAGCAGTACTTC
NA NA TRBJ2-3 TRBV5-1 CASVLGSTDTQYF TGCGCCAGCGTACTAGGGTCCACAGATACGCAGTATTTT
NA NA TRBJ2-7 TRBV5-1 CASSLLQSSYEQYF TGCGCCAGCAGCTTGTTGCAGTCCTCCTACGAGCAGTACTTC
once NA TRBJ2-3 TRBV5-1 CASSVPGYTDTQYF TGCGCCAGCAGTGTTCCAGGGTACACAGATACGCAGTATTTT
NA TRBD1 TRBJ2-6 TRBV5-1 CASSSQGASGANVLTF TGCGCCAGCAGCTCACAGGGGGCCTCTGGGGCCAACGTCCTGACTTTC
NA TRBD2 TRBJ2-7 TRBV6-1 CASRTGTSGVYEQYF TGTGCCAGCAGAACCGGGACTAGCGGGGTTTACGAGCAGTACTTC
NA TRBD2 TRBJ2-3 TRBV19 CASSIGGSGTDTQYF TGTGCCAGTAGTATAGGCGGGAGCGGGACAGATACGCAGTATTTT
NA NA TRBJ1-5 TRBV23-1 CASSQSAGSNQPQHF TGCGCCAGCAGTCAATCGGCCGGGTCCAATCAGCCCCAGCATTTT
NA NA TRBJ2-7 TRBV5-6 CASSLQTGTRQF TGTGCCAGCAGCTTACAGACCGGCACTAGGCAGTTC
NA TRBD1 TRBJ2-4 TRBV15 CATSREGQGPKNIQYF TGTGCCACCAGCAGAGAAGGACAGGGACCCAAAAACATTCAGTACTTC
NA NA TRBJ2-5 TRBV5-5 CASSSAGSGFETQYF TGTGCCAGCAGCTCGGCGGGGAGCGGGTTTGAGACCCAGTACTTC
NA NA TRBJ2-6 TRBV6-1 CASKEGFSGANVLTF TGTGCCAGCAAGGAGGGCTTCTCTGGGGCCAACGTCCTGACTTTC
NA NA TRBJ2-1 TRBV5-5 CASSYGGYNEQFF TGTGCCAGCAGCTACGGCGGTTACAATGAGCAGTTCTTC
NA TRBD2 TRBJ2-5 TRBV2 CASSEPGSGAQYF TGTGCCAGCAGTGAACCCGGTAGCGGGGCCCAGTACTTC
NA TRBD1 TRBJ2-6 TRBV29-1 CSVMPGQGTVGANVLTF TGCAGCGTTATGCCGGGACAGGGAACAGTAGGGGCCAACGTCCTGACTTTC
few NA TRBJ1-3 TRBV7-9 CASSNRTVGYTIYF TGTGCCAGCAGCAACCGGACAGTCGGTTACACCATATATTTT
NA NA TRBJ2-5 TRBV4-1 CASSQVSLAFQETQYF TGCGCCAGCAGCCAAGTCTCGCTAGCGTTCCAAGAGACCCAGTACTTC
NA TRBD2 TRBJ2-7 TRBV5-1 CASSAGGYEQYF TGCGCCAGCAGCGCGGGGGGCTACGAGCAGTACTTC
NA TRBD2 TRBJ2-7 TRBV29-1 CSARLAVEQYF TGCAGCGCAAGACTAGCGGTAGAGCAGTACTTC
NA NA TRBJ2-7 TRBV6-4 CASSPGLSSYEQYF TGTGCCAGCAGCCCCGGACTGAGCTCCTACGAGCAGTACTTC
once NA TRBJ2-3 TRBV15 CATSRSTDTQYF TGTGCCACCAGCCGTAGCACAGATACGCAGTATTTT
NA NA TRBJ2-7 TRBV28 CASTQRGRYYEQYF TGTGCCAGCACCCAGCGTGGCCGCTACTACGAGCAGTACTTC
few TRBD1 TRBJ2-7 TRBV7-9 CASSPTGGDEQYF TGTGCCAGCAGCCCGACAGGGGGGGACGAGCAGTACTTC
few NA TRBJ1-4 TRBV4-1 CASSQAGYGNEKLFF TGCGCCAGCTCCCAAGCAGGTTACGGTAATGAAAAACTGTTTTTT
NA NA TRBJ2-2 TRBV29-1 CSVDQSNTGELFF TGCAGCGTTGATCAATCGAACACCGGGGAGCTGTTTTTT
once TRBD2 TRBJ2-7 TRBV7-9 CASSLALAGDVTYEQYF TGTGCCAGCAGCTTAGCGCTAGCGGGGGATGTAACCTACGAGCAGTACTTC
NA NA TRBJ1-2 TRBV9 CASSLRPSAVNYGYTF TGTGCCAGCAGCCTGAGACCCTCGGCGGTCAACTATGGCTACACCTTC
NA TRBD1 TRBJ1-2 TRBV2 CASTKDRLDYGYTF TGTGCCAGCACCAAGGACAGGTTAGACTATGGCTACACCTTC
NA NA TRBJ2-7 TRBV29-1 CSASQGPYEQYF TGCAGCGCAAGTCAGGGGCCCTACGAGCAGTACTTC
NA NA TRBJ1-5 TRBV30 CAWSRLQGNQPQHF TGTGCCTGGAGTCGGCTTCAGGGCAATCAGCCCCAGCATTTT
few TRBD1 TRBJ2-5 TRBV5-1 CASSPGQGGGETQYF TGCGCCAGCAGCCCCGGACAGGGTGGAGGGGAGACCCAGTACTTC
NA NA TRBJ2-1 TRBV5-6 CASSLLYNEQFF TGTGCCAGCAGCTTGTTATACAATGAGCAGTTCTTC
NA TRBD2 TRBJ2-5 TRBV6-1 CASSEGLAGYQETQYF TGTGCCAGCAGTGAAGGGCTAGCGGGGTACCAAGAGACCCAGTACTTC